This T cell receptor (beta chain) derives from a study of molecular identifiers for immune sequencing clone quantification. General observations from the study: Spiked Jurkat TCR RNA from one cell was reportedly detectable among over 800,000 naive cells.

From the PCR reads, TCRdb called clonotypes with MiXCR, one entry per CDR3 protein. The sample holds approximately 680,000 distinct CDR3 sequences; 25% are singletons and the top ten take 0.78%. Points on this clonotype: Its cognate antigen is unknown.

With 0 bases clipped from V and 3 bases from J, the junction kept 5 bases outside the gene matches. The CDR3 totals 16 residues. Source material for naive CD8 libraries was roughly 20,000 to 1,100,000 sorted cells, with 10%, 30% or 50% RNA. The TCR originated in a human donor in good health. Some libraries in this study had Jurkat cell RNA spiked in. Sequencing input: naive CD8+ T cells from blood, with Jurkat cell RNA spiked in. Regarding subset: FACS-sorted CD8+CD4-CCR7+CD45RA+ naive T cells. The chain couples TRBV12-3 or TRBV12-4 to TRBJ2-7; 10 nucleotides line up with TRBD1. The CDR3 sequence is CASSLAPTGGGYEQYF. The CDR3 DNA is TGTGCCAGCAGTTTAGCCCCGACAGGGGGCGGCTACGAGCAGTACTTC.